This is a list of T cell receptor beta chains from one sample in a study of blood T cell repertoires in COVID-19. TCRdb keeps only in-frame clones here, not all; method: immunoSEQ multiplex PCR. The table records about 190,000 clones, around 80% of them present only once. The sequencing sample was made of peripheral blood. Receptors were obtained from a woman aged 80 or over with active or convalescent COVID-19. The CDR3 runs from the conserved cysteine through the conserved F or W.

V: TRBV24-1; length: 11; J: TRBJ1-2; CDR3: CATSDPKGYTF
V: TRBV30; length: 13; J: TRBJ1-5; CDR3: CAWGQGSYQPQHF
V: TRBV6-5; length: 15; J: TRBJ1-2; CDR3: CASSSNAGGAGGYTF
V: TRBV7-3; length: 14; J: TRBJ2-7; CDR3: CASSPQGGQYEQYF
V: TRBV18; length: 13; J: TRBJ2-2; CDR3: CASSLADTGELFF
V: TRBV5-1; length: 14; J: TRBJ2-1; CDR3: CASSVGLAVNEQFF
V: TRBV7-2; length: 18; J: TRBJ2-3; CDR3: CASSLAFLASGGPDTQYF
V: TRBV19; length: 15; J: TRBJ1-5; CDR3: CASEERQGGNQPQHF
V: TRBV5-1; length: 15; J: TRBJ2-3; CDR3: CASRLAGGDVDTQYF
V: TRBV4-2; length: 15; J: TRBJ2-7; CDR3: CASSHGSGPSYEQYF
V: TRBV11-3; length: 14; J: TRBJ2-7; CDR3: CASSPAGRAYEQYF
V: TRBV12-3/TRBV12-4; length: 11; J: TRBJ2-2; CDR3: CASSRNRKLFF
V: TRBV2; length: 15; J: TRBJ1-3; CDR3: CASSLGQGQGNTIYF
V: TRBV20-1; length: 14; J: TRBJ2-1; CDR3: CSASKASGYNEQFF
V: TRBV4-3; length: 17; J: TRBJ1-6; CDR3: CASSQETGQGSWSPLHF
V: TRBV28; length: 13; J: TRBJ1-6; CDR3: CATRQIPNSPLHF
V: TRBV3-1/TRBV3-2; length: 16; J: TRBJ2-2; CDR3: CASSQGANLNTGELFF
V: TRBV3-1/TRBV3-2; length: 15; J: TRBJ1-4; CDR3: CASNPRGGAEEKLFF
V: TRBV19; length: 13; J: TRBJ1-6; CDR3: CASSIFTDSPLHF
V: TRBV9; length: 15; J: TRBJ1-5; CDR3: CASSPSPGTNQPQHF
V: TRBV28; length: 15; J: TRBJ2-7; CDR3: CASSLAGQGINEQYF
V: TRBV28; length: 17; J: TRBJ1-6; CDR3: CASSTTSGQERHSPLHF
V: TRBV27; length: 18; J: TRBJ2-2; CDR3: CASSLSKTSGGAIGELFF
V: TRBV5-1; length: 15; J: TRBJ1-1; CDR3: CASSLLVGGNTEAFF
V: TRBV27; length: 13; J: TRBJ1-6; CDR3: CASRASQGSPLHF
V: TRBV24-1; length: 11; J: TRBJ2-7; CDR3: CATSDLYRLYF
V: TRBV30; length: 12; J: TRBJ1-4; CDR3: CARQEPNEKLFF
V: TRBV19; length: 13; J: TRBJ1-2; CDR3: CASSLRVAYGYTF
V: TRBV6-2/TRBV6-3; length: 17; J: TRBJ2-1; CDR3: CASSDGTSGGPWGEQFF
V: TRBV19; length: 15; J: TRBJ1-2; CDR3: CASRQGQLASYGYTF
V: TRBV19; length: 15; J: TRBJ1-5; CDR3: CASSLPYEGNQPQHF
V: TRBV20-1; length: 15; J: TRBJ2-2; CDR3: CSASSAGGDTGELFF
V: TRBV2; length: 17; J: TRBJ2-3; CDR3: CASSPGTSGILLDTQYF
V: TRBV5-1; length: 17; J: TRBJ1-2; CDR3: CASSPQGTGGQKGGYTF
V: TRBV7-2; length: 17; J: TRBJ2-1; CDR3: CASSLAGSGGPYNEQFF
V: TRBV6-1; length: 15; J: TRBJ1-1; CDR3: CASSEGQGRNTEAFF
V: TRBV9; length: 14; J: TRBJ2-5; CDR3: CASSEYQGLGTQYF
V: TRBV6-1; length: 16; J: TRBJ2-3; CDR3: CASSGLLAGVTDTQYF
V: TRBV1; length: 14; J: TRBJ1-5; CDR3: CTSSRRTGNQPQHF
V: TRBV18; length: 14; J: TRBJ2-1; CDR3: CASSPPRLDNEQFF
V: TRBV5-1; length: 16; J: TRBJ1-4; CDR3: CASSLGTVATNEKLFF
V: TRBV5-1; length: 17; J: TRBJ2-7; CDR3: CASSLWGGAASSYEQYF
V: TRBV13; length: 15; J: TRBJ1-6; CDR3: CASSLGQRGFATLHF
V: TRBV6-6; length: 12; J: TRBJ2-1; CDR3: CASCAFSNEQFF
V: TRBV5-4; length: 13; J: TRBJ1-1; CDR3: CASSLTGNTEAFF
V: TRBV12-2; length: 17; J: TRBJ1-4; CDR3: CASRRDSQSSTNEKLFF
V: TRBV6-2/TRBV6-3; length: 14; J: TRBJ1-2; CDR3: CASSQGVINYGYTF
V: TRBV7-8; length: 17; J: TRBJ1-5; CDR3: CASSLIPHLASGQPQHF
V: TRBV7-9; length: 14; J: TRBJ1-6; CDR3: CASSLGRNNSPLHF
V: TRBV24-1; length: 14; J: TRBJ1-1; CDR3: CATSVGRGNTEAFF
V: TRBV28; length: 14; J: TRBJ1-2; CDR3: CASRGTGVNYGYTF
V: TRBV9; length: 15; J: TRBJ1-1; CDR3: CASSAGQLGDREAFF
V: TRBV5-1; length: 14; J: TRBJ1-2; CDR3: CASSETTGAGGYTF
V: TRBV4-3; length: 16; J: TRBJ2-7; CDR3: CASSQDFLVPSYEQYF
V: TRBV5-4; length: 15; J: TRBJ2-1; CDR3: CASTSSGGAENEQFF
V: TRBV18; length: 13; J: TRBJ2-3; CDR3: CASSKTGADTQYF
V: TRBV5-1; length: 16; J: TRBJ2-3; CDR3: CASSPGAASSTDTQYF
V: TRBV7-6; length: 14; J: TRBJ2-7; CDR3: CASSQTLSSYEQYF
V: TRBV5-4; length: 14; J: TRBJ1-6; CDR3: CASSQDRGYSPLHF
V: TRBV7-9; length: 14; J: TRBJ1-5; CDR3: CASSFEGANQPQHF